This TCR beta chain stems from a study of T cell responses to AZD1222 COVID-19 vaccine. A word on this clone: The antigen is undetermined.

Study-wide points: The study identified only a handful of AZD1222 recipients as seropositive at baseline. In a largely white British group with more females than males, clonal diversity was possibly underestimated. Per reports, nearly half of all spike-specific TCRs target regions that are unmutated in variants.

TCRdb keeps only in-frame clones here, not all; method: immunoSEQ multiplex PCR. The profile covers about 120,000 clones, with over 75% appearing a single time and less than 6.5% taken by the ten largest. The specimen comprised peripheral blood, sampled on day 0 of AZD1222 vaccination. This receptor was taken from an adult in good health.

In DNA, the CDR3 is TGTGCCAGCAGCCAAATACCGGGACAGGGTAGTGAAACGGCTTTCTTT. Its protein is CASSQIPGQGSETAFF. The rearrangement joins TRBV14 to TRBJ1-1; 9 nucleotides match TRBD1. The CDR3 consists of 16 residues. Germline CDR1 and CDR2: SGHDN and FVKESK. After removal of 2 bases from V and 11 bases from J, the junction contained 15 bases not matched to a gene. Together with reference TRBV14 and TRBJ1-1, the CDR3 gives the full variable domain: EAGVTQFPSHSVIEKGQTVTLRCDPISGHDNLYWYRRVMGKEIKFLLHFVKESKQDESGMPNNRFLAERTGGTYSTLKVQPAELEDSGVYFCASSQIPGQGSETAFFGQGTRLTVV.